The rows below give T cell receptor beta chains drawn from one sample of a study of blood T cell repertoires in COVID-19. TCRdb keeps only in-frame clones here, not all; method: immunoSEQ multiplex PCR. Among 270,000 or so clones listed, roughly 85% were seen once. The specimen was peripheral blood. The receptor set was obtained from a woman under 30 with acute or convalescent COVID-19. CDR3s include the opening cysteine and the closing phenylalanine or tryptophan. The D gene is left open where the match is weak. For some rows the clone size is stated as once, few or many, or as a class when expanded; others skip it.

v_call	j_call	d_call	clone_size	cdr3_nt	cdr3_aa
TRBV9	TRBJ2-6	.	.	TGTGCCAGCAGCGTAGACTTCTCTGGGGCCAACGTCCTGACTTTC	CASSVDFSGANVLTF
TRBV3-1/TRBV3-2	TRBJ2-5	.	.	TGTGCCAGCAGCCCGAGGACAGACCAAGAGACCCAGTACTTC	CASSPRTDQETQYF
TRBV13	TRBJ1-2	.	.	TGTGCCAGCAGCATAGCGCAGGCAATTAACTATGGCTACACCTTC	CASSIAQAINYGYTF
TRBV14	TRBJ2-1	.	.	TGTGCCAGCAGCCCTAGTCAGGACAGCATCCATGAGCAGTTCTTC	CASSPSQDSIHEQFF
TRBV4-2	TRBJ2-1	TRBD2	few	TGTGCCAGCAGCCAATATAGCGGGAGAACGGGAAATGAGCAGTTCTTC	CASSQYSGRTGNEQFF
TRBV5-5	TRBJ1-1	TRBD1	.	TGTGCCAGCAGCTTGCAGGGGGCTGGCACTGAAGCTTTCTTT	CASSLQGAGTEAFF
TRBV30	TRBJ1-2	TRBD1	.	TGTGCCTGGAGTGAACAGGGGTCTCGAGGCTACACCTTC	CAWSEQGSRGYTF
TRBV19	TRBJ1-6	.	.	TGTGCCAGTAGTATGGTCGAGAGTTCACCCCTCCACTTT	CASSMVESSPLHF
TRBV29-1	TRBJ2-1	TRBD2	.	TGCAGCGTGGATCTAGCGGAGAAGGTCAATGAGCAGTTCTTC	CSVDLAEKVNEQFF
TRBV28	TRBJ1-5	.	once	TGTGCCAGCAGCTCGGTTGCCCAAAATCAGCCCCAGCATTTT	CASSSVAQNQPQHF
TRBV5-6	TRBJ1-2	TRBD1	.	TGTGCCAGCAGCTTGTTTGGGACAGGTAACTATGGCTACACCTTC	CASSLFGTGNYGYTF
TRBV6-5	TRBJ2-1	TRBD2	.	TGTGCCAGCAGTTCAGAACACGGGACTAGAGTCAATGAGCAGTTCTTC	CASSSEHGTRVNEQFF
TRBV7-8	TRBJ2-2	TRBD2	many	TGTGCCAGCAGCTTAGCGGGAGGGGCGGCTATCACCGGGGAGCTGTTTTTT	CASSLAGGAAITGELFF
TRBV7-6	TRBJ2-5	.	.	TGTGCCAGCAGCCCCGTCGTGGGCGGGGAGACCCAGTACTTC	CASSPVVGGETQYF
TRBV7-9	TRBJ2-5	.	.	TGTGCCAGCAGCCATGGACAGTTGGAGACCCAGTACTTC	CASSHGQLETQYF
TRBV27	TRBJ2-7	.	.	TGTGCCAGCAGCCCACCCATACAAAAGGGGGTTTACGAGCAGTACTTC	CASSPPIQKGVYEQYF
TRBV1	TRBJ1-2	.	.	TGCACCAGCAGCCAAGATCGGCGGGAGGTTCACTATGGCTACACCTTC	CTSSQDRREVHYGYTF
TRBV29-1	TRBJ1-1	.	.	TGCAGCGTTGGAGGAGTGTACACTGAAGCTTTCTTT	CSVGGVYTEAFF
TRBV7-8	TRBJ2-5	.	.	TGTGCCAGCAGATCCCGCGGGACCCCTGGGACGGAGACCCAGTACTTC	CASRSRGTPGTETQYF
TRBV28	TRBJ2-1	.	.	TGTGCCAGCAGTTCGGTCGGAGTCAAGTTCGGGCAGTTCTTC	CASSSVGVKFGQFF
TRBV9	TRBJ1-1	.	once	TGTGCCAGCAGCGTAGTGAGTGGGAACACTGAAGCTTTCTTT	CASSVVSGNTEAFF
TRBV15	TRBJ2-5	.	.	TGTGCCACCAGCGGGGGCAGGGGATCGGAGACCCAGTACTTC	CATSGGRGSETQYF
TRBV29-1	TRBJ1-5	.	.	TGCAGCGTTAGCGACAGCGACTATCAGCCCCAGCATTTT	CSVSDSDYQPQHF
TRBV4-1	TRBJ2-3	TRBD1	few	TGCGCCAGCAGCCAAGGGACAGGGTCAAGTGATACGCAGTATTTT	CASSQGTGSSDTQYF
TRBV7-6	TRBJ1-3	TRBD1	.	TGTGCCAGCAGCTCGGGACAGGGGATTTTCTTACCGGCAAACACCATATATTTT	CASSSGQGIFLPANTIYF
TRBV9	TRBJ2-1	TRBD1	.	TGTGCCAGCAGCCTAAGACAGGGGACCGCTGAGCAGTTCTTC	CASSLRQGTAEQFF
TRBV7-8	TRBJ2-5	TRBD2	.	TGTGCCAGCTACCACTTCGGCGGGGGGGCGAGGGAGACCCAGTACTTC	CASYHFGGGARETQYF
TRBV19	TRBJ1-5	.	.	TGTGCCAGCGGGGACATCAGTCCCTATAGCAATCAGCCCCAGCATTTT	CASGDISPYSNQPQHF
TRBV27	TRBJ1-2	.	.	TGTGCCAGCAGTCGGGGGGCGCAGGATGGCTACACCTTC	CASSRGAQDGYTF
TRBV6-6	TRBJ2-7	TRBD2	.	TGTGCCAGCAGTCCTAGCGGGAGCTCCTACGAGCAGTACTTC	CASSPSGSSYEQYF
TRBV7-9	TRBJ1-1	.	.	TGTGCCAGCAGCTTCGCAGGCGGGGACACTGAAGCTTTCTTT	CASSFAGGDTEAFF
TRBV4-1	TRBJ2-1	TRBD2	few	TGCGCCAGCAGCCAAGATGAGGCGGGAGACAGAGGTAATGAGCAGTTCTTC	CASSQDEAGDRGNEQFF
TRBV5-1	TRBJ2-7	TRBD2	.	TGCGCCAGCAGCTTGGTGGGACTAGGGCCCTACGAGCAGTACTTC	CASSLVGLGPYEQYF
TRBV28	TRBJ1-1	TRBD1	.	TGTGCCACCACGACAGGGGAGGGCACTGAAGCTTTCTTT	CATTTGEGTEAFF
TRBV6-5	TRBJ2-1	TRBD2	.	TGTGCCAGCAGAGGGCTGGGGCGGGAGGGAAATGAGCAGTTCTTC	CASRGLGREGNEQFF
TRBV15	TRBJ1-1	.	.	TGTGCCACCAGCAGAGAGATACAGGGTATGGACACTGAAGCTTTCTTT	CATSREIQGMDTEAFF
TRBV6-5	TRBJ1-3	.	.	TGTGCCAGCAGTTCAACGGAGCTCCGAGGAAACACCATATATTTT	CASSSTELRGNTIYF
TRBV28	TRBJ2-7	.	.	TGTGCCAGCAGTTTCCTAGCATCCAAATACTTC	CASSFLASKYF
TRBV6-6	TRBJ1-4	.	.	TGTGCCAGCAGTTTCCCTAGTGGCAGCGGGACTGAAAAACTGTTTTTT	CASSFPSGSGTEKLFF
TRBV5-1	TRBJ2-7	TRBD2	.	TGCGCCAGTGCGGGAGAATCCTACGAGCAGTACTTC	CASAGESYEQYF